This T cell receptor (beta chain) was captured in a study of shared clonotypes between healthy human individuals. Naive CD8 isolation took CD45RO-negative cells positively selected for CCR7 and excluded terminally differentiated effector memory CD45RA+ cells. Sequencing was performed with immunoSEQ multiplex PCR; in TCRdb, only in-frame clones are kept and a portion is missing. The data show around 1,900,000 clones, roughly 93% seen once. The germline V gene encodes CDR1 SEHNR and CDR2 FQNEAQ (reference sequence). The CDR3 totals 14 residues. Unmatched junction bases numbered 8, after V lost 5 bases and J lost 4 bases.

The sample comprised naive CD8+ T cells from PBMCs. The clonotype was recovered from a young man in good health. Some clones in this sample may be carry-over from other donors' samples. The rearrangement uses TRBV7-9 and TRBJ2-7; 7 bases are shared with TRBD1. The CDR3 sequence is CASSRDRVNYEQYF. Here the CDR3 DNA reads TGTGCCAGCAGCCGGGACAGAGTTAATTACGAGCAGTACTTC.